This T cell receptor beta chain was identified in a study of cytomegalovirus exposure and HLA in healthy donors (dated by TCRdb to about 2017). About the full investigation: According to an earlier analysis of around 600 of the donors, 150 million to 200 million T cells yielded roughly 100 million unique TCR beta sequences and about 300 Gb of sequence data. On average, roughly 240,000 unique TCR beta nucleotide sequences were sequenced per donor among about 400 genotyped donors of the cohort, with around 19% of those sequences being non-productive. The study combined high-throughput TCR immunosequencing, statistical association of individual TCRs with disease status, and machine learning to predict cytomegalovirus infection status. The T cell repertoires of under 700 subjects were profiled by immunosequencing and related to cytomegalovirus serostatus. Rather than drawing on any new phenotypic data, the later analysis identified candidate immune exposures from TCR beta sequences and the way those sequences occurred across donors. Roughly 300 gigabases of sequencing data and tens of millions of unique TCR sequences were included in an early release covering 500 to 750 HLA-typed donors. All discovery cohort repertoires had been generated on a single sequencing platform. Along with the roughly 670-subject first cohort, a separate validation cohort of about 110 different subjects was used. Four or five DR-DQ haplotypes were treated as single units for association and clustering because of strong linkage in the cohort. A later analysis re-analyzed previously published TCR beta repertoires from roughly 690 donors and added high-resolution HLA genotyping to study TCR occurrence patterns. A later genetic analysis took genome-wide SNP genotypes for about three fifths of the roughly 700 donors and used that subset as a discovery cohort. In an earlier analysis of 500 to 650 of the donors, high-throughput TCR beta sequencing was used to judge whether each TCR beta V gene segment behaved as functional or pseudogenic. Of the roughly 400 genotyped donors, approximately 83% fell in the genetic ancestry cluster associated with self-reported Caucasian donors. The number of typed donors differed by locus: about 629-630 for A, B, C, DRB1 and DQB1; 522 for DQA1; approximately 600 for DPA1; and about 450 for DPB1. The study aimed to test whether cataloging public T cell receptors could reveal signatures of past pathogen exposure. Donor age, sex, ethnicity and CMV serostatus were compiled together with the repertoire data. HLA typing included class I and class II loci at four-digit resolution. The paper's findings and limits, for the study overall: Across donors, most TCR sequences were observed very rarely, whereas some public TCRs were present in many individuals. A further reported finding was that TCR beta sequences accurately predicted the HLA-A and HLA-B alleles for most subjects in the first cohort. In both the original and validation cohorts, the classifier was reported to diagnose cytomegalovirus status with high specificity and sensitivity. Because HLA typing was missing for some donors at each locus, association tests included only the typed subset. In an earlier analysis of around 500 of the donors, most TCR beta V segments appeared in productive rearrangements about 87% or about 30% of the time, broadly matching IMGT annotations. Specific HLA alleles were associated with 15,000 to 20,000 TCR beta sequences at a false discovery rate of 0.05 in a later analysis. It was suggested by the authors that the approach could potentially be generalized to other disease states and immunological phenotypes. A cluster of highly shared sequence variants was judged likely to represent a technical artifact of the sequencing pipeline. Only TCR beta chains were sequenced in this cohort, and the absence of alpha or paired-chain data limited detectable features. In a later genetic analysis, a missense DCLRE1C variant was associated with V-gene and J-gene trimming of TCR beta chains, and the association was replicated in an independent cohort. When HLA alleles, especially DR and DQ, strongly co-occurred, TCR associations were difficult to assign to individual alleles. The earlier analysis of some 560 of the donors excluded 15 to 20 rarely observed V segments, including chromosome 9 orphons, because counts were too low. In a later analysis, TCR association rates were found to vary across HLA loci, with the most associated TCRs seen for DRB1 alleles and the fewest for HLA-C alleles. According to a later genetic analysis, donors in an Asian-associated ancestry cluster had fewer N-insertions in productive TCRs than the roughly 670-donor mean. A total of about 180 TCR beta chains were listed by the study as associated with cytomegalovirus. Presence/absence analyses assumed roughly uniform sequencing depth across donors, an assumption that may not hold. A later analysis found that HLA-associated TCR beta chains were more clonally expanded and had lower generation probabilities than equally common non-associated chains. According to a later analysis, parvovirus B19, influenza, CMV and Epstein-Barr virus appeared linked to several top co-occurrence clusters. Immune exposure information for the cohort was limited to CMV serostatus. In a later analysis, most CMV-associated TCR beta chains were found to appear HLA-restricted, with HLA associations seemingly driven largely by CMV exposure. Linkage disequilibrium might explain the correlated functional status among segregating V segments, but an unknown experimental factor could not be excluded. In vitro tests confirmed that a few of the cytomegalovirus-associated TCR beta chains recognize cytomegalovirus antigens.

The cohort consisted of 600 to 750 healthy bone marrow donors. All cohort members were sampled while nominally healthy, although unrecorded immune exposures were likely present. The donor was CMV seronegative and was included in the group of over 300 seronegative cohort members. Every donor gave a peripheral blood sample, and the peripheral blood mononuclear cells from that sample were used for TCR beta sequencing. The Qiagen DNeasy Blood Extraction Kit was used to extract genomic DNA from the blood cell samples. About this clone: The antigen it recognizes is unknown. The input lacks base qualities; no much larger clone sits a single base away.

Receptors were amplified or captured by the immunoSEQ multiplex PCR assay. The multiplex PCR relied on a mix of 60 forward primers for TCR Vbeta segments and 13 reverse primers for TCR Jbeta segments. The CDR3 region of rearranged TCR beta genes was amplified from genomic DNA with a multiplex PCR assay. The amplified TCR beta libraries were sequenced on the Illumina HiSeq System as 87-base-pair reads. Concerning the study's data processing: A later analysis tallied around 87 million unique TCR beta chains across the 666 repertoires, and about 12 million of those chains were shared by two or more donors. A nearest-neighbor algorithm error-corrected the raw reads and collapsed the reads into unique sequences, merging closely related sequences to remove PCR and sequencing errors. V, D and J gene segments were assigned by aligning CDR3 sequences to IMGT reference sequences. Each retained sequence needed at least a six-nucleotide match to both a V gene segment and a J gene segment. Rearrangements were called productive when the CDR3 lacked stop codons and stayed in frame with V and J; all others were non-productive. Following IMGT convention, CDR3 was defined as the stretch from the second conserved V-encoded cysteine up to the conserved J-encoded phenylalanine. Sequences without an unambiguous match to a single V gene segment were excluded from the earlier analysis of almost 600 of the donors. An earlier analysis of several hundred of the donors classified V segments as functional when productive rearrangements were above 56.7% and as segregating when the standard deviation between donors was above 5%. A statistical classification framework was built to diagnose cytomegalovirus status from the catalog of TCR beta chain sequences. In a later analysis, TCR nucleotide sequences were compared against IMGT/GENE-DB human TR gene sequences so that V and J genes could be assigned. A later analysis assigned CDR3 sequences and most-parsimonious VDJ recombination scenarios with the TCRdist pipeline. A later analysis defined each TCR beta chain by its CDR3 amino acid sequence plus V-gene family, and excluded reads lacking a unique V-gene family. In a later analysis, fewer than 650 highly shared, low-generation-probability nucleotide sequences were removed to address suspected cross-contamination and a sequencing artifact. In a later analysis, a clonal expansion index for each public chain was calculated from normalized within-repertoire ranks of inferred template counts. In a later analysis, generation probabilities were computed using a VDJ recombination model fitted to out-of-frame rearrangements, and the results were checked against IGoR. Hypergeometric tests were used in a later analysis to score TCR-TCR, TCR-HLA and TCR-CMV co-occurrence, with a repertoire-size bias correction applied to the TCR pairs. False discovery rates were estimated in a later analysis by permuting HLA or CMV assignments 20 times. In a later analysis, co-occurring TCRs were grouped using DBSCAN, with TCRdist sequence similarity added in when clustering inside HLA-allele-positive subsets. Repertoires with fewer than 30,000 or more than 120,000 public chains were left out of co-occurrence clustering, as were five repertoires with anomalous nucleotide sharing. What TCRdb holds here is the immuneACCESS table cut down to in-frame rearrangements. Part of the clones is not present; checked against another copy, under half of the missing clones reflect an unresolved V gene, and the others are unexplained. V and J calls and clone size are copied from that table; D and trimming were computed from the DNA. The sample contains about 170,000 clones, around 74% of them found a single time. The ten largest clonotypes hold roughly 2% of the sample.

Sequenced: PBMCs. The receptor's source is a female donor in good health and CMV-seronegative.

CDR3 loop: CASSGTAAGELFF. The DNA is as follows: TGTGCCAGCAGCGGGACAGCTGCCGGGGAGCTGTTTTTT. The sequence links TRBV2 to TRBJ2-2; 7 central bases correspond to TRBD1. CDR1 and CDR2 were assigned from the germline V gene as SNHLY and FYNNEI. The cysteine opens and the phenylalanine closes a CDR3 of 13 amino acids. The CDR3 DNA has 39 bases and is translated from base 1. The V end gives up 6 bases and the J end 6 bases, leaving 4 bases in the junction not matched to a gene.